The clone carrying this TCR beta chain was detected ten times or more. The authors made TCR beta libraries by quantitative 5'-RACE with molecular barcodes. TCRdb redid the calling of the 5' RACE reads with MiXCR, one entry per CDR3 protein. The repertoire holds about 240,000 distinct CDR3 sequences, with about 11% as singletons. Deletions cut 1 base from V and 9 bases from J, with 10 bases between. The CDR3 has 12 amino acids. The germline gives CDR1 SGHAT, CDR2 FQNNGV. These data are taken from a study of CD8 T cells in ankylosing spondylitis. This TCR was sampled from a male donor with ankylosing spondylitis or in good health (not recorded which). What was sequenced was blood, either unsorted or a sorted T cell fraction (not recorded which). The chain combines TRBV11-2 with TRBJ2-7, with D hard to call. CDR3 sequence reads: CASSLGGFGQYF. In DNA, the CDR3 is TGTGCCAGCAGCTTAGGCGGATTTGGGCAGTACTTC. The variable domain in full, completed from reference TRBV11-2 and TRBJ2-7, reads EAGVAQSPRYKIIEKRQSVAFWCNPISGHATLYWYQQILGQGPKLLIQFQNNGVVDDSQLPKDRFSAERLKGVDSTLKIQPAKLEDSAVYLCASSLGGFGQYFGPGTRLTVT.